This entry is about one TCR beta chain. The antigen is unknown. These data come from a study of glioma-infiltrating T cells after dendritic cell vaccination. Points from the study as a whole: Survival was not directly related to TCR clonality in these patients.

Primers: 60 V beta forward and 13 J beta reverse. Assay used: immunoSEQ multiplex PCR; TCRdb lists only in-frame clones, some missing. The sample contains 100,000 or so clones, roughly 89% of which appear only once. Documented time point: after dendritic cell vaccination, including at tumor progression/relapse. PBMC sampling occurred before vaccination, two weeks after the third dose, and at progression. This CDR3 has 16 amino acids. Germline values: CDR1 SEHNR, CDR2 FQNEAQ (reference sequence). The V end lost 4 bases, the J end lost 0 bases, and 14 bases lay between the germline ends. The source material was blood, sampled after dendritic cell vaccination. This sequence originates from a human donor with glioblastoma. This chain uses TRBV7-9 with TRBJ2-3, with a tentative D call TRBD2 (6 bases). The DNA for the CDR3 is TGTGCCAGCAGCTCCGGGGCCGGGGGAAGCACAGATACGCAGTATTTT. It encodes CASSSGAGGSTDTQYF.